This TCR beta chain originates from a study of cytomegalovirus exposure and HLA in healthy donors. For the study at large: As released early, the data held some 80 million unique TCRs from HLA-typed donors.

About this clone itself: Antigen specificity is unknown.

The CDR3 loop spans 16 amino acids. V was shortened by 4 bases and J by 3 bases, with 17 bases between the two germline ends. Germline loops: CDR1 MDHEN, CDR2 SYDVKM. Study-wide points: It was reported in a later analysis that an Asian-associated ancestry cluster showed fewer N-insertions than the roughly 670-donor mean. Most TCR sequences were rare, but some public TCRs occurred in many donors. A previous analysis found most TCR beta V segments productive roughly 87% or roughly 30% of the time.

In the PCR, 60 Vbeta and 13 Jbeta primers were used. Clones were sequenced by immunoSEQ multiplex PCR, and TCRdb holds only the in-frame ones, with some missing. The sample contains around 130,000 clones, approximately 80% of which appear only once. This receptor was identified in a woman aged 40-49 years in good health and CMV-seropositive. Material: PBMCs. The chain couples TRBV28 to TRBJ2-3; TRBD2 might be the D (5 bases). CDR3 nucleotide sequence: TGTGCCAGCAGTTACACCCCTAGTGAGGGTACAGATACGCAGTATTTT. Amino acids: CASSYTPSEGTDTQYF.